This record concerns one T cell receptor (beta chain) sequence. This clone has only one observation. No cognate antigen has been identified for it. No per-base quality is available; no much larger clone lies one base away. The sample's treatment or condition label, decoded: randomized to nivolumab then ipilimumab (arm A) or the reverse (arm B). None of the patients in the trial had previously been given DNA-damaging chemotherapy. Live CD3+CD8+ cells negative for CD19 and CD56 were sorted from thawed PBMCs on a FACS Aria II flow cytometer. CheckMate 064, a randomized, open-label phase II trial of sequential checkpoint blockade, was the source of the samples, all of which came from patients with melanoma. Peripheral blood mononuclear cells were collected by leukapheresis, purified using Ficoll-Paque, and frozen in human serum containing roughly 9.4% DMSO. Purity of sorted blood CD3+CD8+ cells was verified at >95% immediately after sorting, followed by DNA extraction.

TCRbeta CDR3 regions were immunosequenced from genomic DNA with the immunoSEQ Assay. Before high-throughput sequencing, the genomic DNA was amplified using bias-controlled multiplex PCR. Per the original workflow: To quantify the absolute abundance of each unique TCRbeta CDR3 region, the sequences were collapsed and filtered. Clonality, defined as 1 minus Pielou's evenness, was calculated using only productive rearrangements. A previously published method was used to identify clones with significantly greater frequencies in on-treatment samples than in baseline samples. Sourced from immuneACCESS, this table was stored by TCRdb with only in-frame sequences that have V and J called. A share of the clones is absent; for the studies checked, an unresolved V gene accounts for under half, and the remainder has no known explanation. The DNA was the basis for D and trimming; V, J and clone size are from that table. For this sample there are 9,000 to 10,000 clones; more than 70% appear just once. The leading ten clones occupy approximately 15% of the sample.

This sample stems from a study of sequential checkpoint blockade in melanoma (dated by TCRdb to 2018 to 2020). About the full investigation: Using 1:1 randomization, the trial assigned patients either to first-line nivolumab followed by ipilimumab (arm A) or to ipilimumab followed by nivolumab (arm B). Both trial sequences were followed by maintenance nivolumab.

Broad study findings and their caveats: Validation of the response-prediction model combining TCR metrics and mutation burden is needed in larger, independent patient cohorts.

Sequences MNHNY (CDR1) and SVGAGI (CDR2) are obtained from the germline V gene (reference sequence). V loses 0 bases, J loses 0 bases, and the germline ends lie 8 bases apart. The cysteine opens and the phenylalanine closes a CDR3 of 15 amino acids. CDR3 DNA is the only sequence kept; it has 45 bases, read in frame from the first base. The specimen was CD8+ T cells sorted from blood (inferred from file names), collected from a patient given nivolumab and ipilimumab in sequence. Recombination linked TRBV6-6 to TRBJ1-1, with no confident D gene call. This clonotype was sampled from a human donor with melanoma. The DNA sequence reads TGTGCCAGCAGTTACTCTCAGCGATTGAACACTGAAGCTTTCTTT. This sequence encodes CASSYSQRLNTEAFF.